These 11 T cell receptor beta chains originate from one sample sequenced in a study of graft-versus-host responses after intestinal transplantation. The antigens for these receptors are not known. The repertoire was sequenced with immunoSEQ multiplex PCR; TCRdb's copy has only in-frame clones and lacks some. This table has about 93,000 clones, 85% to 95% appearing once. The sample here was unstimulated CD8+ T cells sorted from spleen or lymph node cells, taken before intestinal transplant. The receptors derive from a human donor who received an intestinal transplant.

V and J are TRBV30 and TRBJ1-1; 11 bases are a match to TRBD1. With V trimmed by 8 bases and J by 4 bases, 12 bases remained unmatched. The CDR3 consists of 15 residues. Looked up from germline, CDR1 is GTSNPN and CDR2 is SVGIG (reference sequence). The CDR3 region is CAVKPGQGVFTEAFF. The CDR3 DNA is TGTGCCGTTAAGCCGGGACAGGGGGTTTTCACTGAAGCTTTCTTT.

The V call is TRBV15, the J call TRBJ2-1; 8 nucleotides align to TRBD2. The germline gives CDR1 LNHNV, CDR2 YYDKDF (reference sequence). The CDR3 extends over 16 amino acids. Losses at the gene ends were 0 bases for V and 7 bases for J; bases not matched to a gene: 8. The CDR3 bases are TGTGCCACCAGCAGAGATCCCGGGACTAGATTTAATGAGCAGTTCTTC. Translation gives CATSRDPGTRFNEQFF.

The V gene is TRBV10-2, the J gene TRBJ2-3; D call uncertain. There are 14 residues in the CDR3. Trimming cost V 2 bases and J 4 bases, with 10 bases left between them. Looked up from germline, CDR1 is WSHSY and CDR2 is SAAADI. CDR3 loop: CASSEKVRPDTQYF. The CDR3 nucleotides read TGCGCCAGCAGTGAGAAGGTGAGGCCAGATACGCAGTATTTT.

CDR3 residues: CASSLADSVAGINEQFF. The CDR3 nucleotides are TGTGCCAGCAGCTTAGCGGATTCGGTAGCGGGGATCAATGAGCAGTTCTTC. This chain connects TRBV7-6 to TRBJ2-1, with 8 nucleotides matching TRBD2. Germline V gene sequence: CDR1 SGHVS, CDR2 FNYEAQ. The CDR3 extends over 17 amino acids. The V gene end was trimmed by 0 bases and the J gene end by 6 bases; junction bases not matched to a gene: 10.

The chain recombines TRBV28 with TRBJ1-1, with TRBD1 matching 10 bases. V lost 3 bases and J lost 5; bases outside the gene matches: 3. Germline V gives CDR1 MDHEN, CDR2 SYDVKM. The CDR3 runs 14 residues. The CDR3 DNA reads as TGTGCCAGCAGTTTGGACAGGGGGAATACTGAAGCTTTCTTT. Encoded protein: CASSLDRGNTEAFF.

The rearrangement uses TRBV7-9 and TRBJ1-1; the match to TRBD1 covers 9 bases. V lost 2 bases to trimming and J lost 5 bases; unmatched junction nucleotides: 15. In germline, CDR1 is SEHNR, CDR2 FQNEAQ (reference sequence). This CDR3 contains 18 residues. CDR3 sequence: CASSLMVGLRTGVTEAFF. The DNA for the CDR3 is TGTGCCAGCAGCTTAATGGTGGGCCTTAGGACAGGGGTTACTGAAGCTTTCTTT.

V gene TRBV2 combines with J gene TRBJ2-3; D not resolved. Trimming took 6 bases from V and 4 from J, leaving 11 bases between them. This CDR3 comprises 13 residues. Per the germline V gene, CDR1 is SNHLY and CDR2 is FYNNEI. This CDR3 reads CASRSPSADTQYF. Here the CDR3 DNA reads TGTGCCAGCAGATCACCCAGCGCAGATACGCAGTATTTT.

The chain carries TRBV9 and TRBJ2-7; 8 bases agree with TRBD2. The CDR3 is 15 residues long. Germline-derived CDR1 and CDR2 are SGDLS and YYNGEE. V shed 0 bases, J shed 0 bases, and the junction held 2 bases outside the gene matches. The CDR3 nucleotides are TGTGCCAGCAGCGTAGATCGGGAGGGCTCCTACGAGCAGTACTTC. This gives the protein CASSVDREGSYEQYF.

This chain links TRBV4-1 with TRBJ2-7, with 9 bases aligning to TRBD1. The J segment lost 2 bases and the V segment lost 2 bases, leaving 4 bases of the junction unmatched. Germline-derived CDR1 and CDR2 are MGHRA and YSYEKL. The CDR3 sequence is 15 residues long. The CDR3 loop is CASSQFGQGPYEQYF. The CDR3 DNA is TGCGCCAGCAGCCAATTCGGACAGGGGCCCTACGAGCAGTACTTC.

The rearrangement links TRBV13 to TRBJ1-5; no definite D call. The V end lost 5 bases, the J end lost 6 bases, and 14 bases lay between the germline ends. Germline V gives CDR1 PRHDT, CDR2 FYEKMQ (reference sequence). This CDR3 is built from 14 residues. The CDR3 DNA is TGTGCCAGCAGCGCGGGCGGGGTGGGTCAGCCCCAGCATTTT. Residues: CASSAGGVGQPQHF.

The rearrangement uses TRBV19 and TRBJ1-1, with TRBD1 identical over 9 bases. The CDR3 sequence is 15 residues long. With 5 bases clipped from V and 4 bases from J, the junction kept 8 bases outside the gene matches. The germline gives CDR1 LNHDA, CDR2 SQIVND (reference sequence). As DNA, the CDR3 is TGTGCCAGTAGTCTCGGACAGGGGTTGGTCACTGAAGCTTTCTTT. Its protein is CASSLGQGLVTEAFF.